This T cell receptor (beta chain) was obtained from a study of T cells in Graves' hyperthyroidism and ophthalmopathy. Study-wide results and caveats: Before onset, by a median of approximately 6.8 months, the model predicted ophthalmopathy.

RNA transcripts provided the source from which TCR beta CDR3 regions were amplified. First-round RT-PCR with HTBI primers amplified the TCR CDR3 region. MiXCR, run by TCRdb on the multiplex PCR reads, gives a single entry per CDR3 protein. This sample has approximately 570,000 distinct CDR3 sequences, with about 20% found just once. This clonotype was seen many times. Antigen: not known. The PBMCs studied were ones that came from roughly 9.1 ml fresh peripheral blood. The CDR3 covers 14 residues. Trimming cost V 3 bases and J 5 bases, with 8 bases left between them. The chain is built from TRBV12-3 or TRBV12-4 and TRBJ1-6; no firm D call. This sequence originates from a middle-aged man with Graves' ophthalmopathy. Sequenced: blood. CDR3 DNA: TGTGCCAGCAGTTTTGGGGTCCATAATTCACCCCTCCACTTT. Its translation is CASSFGVHNSPLHF.